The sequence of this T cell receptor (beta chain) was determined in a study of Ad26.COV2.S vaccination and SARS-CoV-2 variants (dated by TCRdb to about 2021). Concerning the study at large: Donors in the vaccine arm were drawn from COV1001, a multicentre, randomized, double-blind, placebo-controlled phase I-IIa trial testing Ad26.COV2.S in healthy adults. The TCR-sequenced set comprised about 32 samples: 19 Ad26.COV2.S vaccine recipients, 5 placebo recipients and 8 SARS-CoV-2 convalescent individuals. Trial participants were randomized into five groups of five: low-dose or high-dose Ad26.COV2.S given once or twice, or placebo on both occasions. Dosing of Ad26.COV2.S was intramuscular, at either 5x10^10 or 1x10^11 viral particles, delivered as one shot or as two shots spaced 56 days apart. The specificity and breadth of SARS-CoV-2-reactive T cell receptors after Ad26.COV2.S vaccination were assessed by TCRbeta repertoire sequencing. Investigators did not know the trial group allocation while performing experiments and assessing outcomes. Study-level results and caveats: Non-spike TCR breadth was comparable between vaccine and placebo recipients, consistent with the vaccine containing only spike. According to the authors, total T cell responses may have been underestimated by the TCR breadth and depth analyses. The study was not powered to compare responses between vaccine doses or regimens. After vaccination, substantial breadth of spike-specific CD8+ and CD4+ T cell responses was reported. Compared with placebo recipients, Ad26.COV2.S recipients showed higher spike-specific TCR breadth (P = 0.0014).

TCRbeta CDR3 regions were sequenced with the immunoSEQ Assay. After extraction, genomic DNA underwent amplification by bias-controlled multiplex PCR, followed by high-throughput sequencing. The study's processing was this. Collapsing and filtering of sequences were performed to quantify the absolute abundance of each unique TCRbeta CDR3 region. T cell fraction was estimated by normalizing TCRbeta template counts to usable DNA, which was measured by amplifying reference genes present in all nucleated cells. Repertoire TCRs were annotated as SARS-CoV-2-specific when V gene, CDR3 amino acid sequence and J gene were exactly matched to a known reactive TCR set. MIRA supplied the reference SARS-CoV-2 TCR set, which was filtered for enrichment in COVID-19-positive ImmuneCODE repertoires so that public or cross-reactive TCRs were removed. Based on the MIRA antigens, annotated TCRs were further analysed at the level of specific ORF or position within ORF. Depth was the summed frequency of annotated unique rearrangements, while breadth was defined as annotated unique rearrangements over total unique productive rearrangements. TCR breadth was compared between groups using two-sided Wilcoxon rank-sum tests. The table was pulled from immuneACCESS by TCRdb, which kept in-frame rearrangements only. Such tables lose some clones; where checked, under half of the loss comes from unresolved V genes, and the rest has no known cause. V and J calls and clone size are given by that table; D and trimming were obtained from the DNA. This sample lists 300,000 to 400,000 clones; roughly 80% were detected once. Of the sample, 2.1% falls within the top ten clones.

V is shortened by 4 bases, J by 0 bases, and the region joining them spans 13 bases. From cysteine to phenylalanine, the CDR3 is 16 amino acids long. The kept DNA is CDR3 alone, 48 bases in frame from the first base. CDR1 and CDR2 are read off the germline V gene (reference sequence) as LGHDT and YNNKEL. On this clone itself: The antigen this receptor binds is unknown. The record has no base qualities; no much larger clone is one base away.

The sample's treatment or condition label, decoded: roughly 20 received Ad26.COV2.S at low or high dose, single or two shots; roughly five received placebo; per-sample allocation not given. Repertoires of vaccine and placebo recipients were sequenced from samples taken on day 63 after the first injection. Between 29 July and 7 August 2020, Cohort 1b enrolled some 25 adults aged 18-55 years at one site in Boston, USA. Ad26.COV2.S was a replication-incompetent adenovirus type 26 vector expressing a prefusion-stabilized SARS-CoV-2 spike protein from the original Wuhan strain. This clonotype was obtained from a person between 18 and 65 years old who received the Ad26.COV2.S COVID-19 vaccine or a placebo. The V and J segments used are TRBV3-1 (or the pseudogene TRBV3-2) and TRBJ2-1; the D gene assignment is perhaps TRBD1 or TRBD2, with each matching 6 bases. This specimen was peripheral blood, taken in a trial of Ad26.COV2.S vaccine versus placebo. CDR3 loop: CASSRVGGNSYNEQFF. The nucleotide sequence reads TGTGCCAGCAGCCGGGTGGGGGGCAACTCCTACAATGAGCAGTTCTTC.